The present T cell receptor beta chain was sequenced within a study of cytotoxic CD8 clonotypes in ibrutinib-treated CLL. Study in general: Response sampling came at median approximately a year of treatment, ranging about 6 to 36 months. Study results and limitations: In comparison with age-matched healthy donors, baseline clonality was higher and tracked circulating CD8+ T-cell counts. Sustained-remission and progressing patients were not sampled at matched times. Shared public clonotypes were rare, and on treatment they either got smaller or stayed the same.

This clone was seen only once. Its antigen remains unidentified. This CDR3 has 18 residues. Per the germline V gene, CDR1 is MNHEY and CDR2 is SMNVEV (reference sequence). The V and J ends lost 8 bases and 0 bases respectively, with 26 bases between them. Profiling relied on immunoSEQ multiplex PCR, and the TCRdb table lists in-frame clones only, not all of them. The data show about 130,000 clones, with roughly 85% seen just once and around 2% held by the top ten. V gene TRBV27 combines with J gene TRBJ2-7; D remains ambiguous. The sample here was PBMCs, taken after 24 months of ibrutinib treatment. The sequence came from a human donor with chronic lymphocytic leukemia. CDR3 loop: CASRPIGSLVISSYEQYF. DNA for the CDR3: TGTGCCAGCCGTCCCATCGGCAGCCTGGTAATAAGCTCCTACGAGCAGTACTTC.